The 6 T cell receptor beta chains listed next were all sequenced from one sample in a study of shared clonotypes between healthy human individuals. Assay: immunoSEQ multiplex PCR; the TCRdb copy retains only in-frame clones and omits some. The sample includes about 2.3 million clones, approximately 93% of them seen just once. Source material: naive CD4+ T cells from PBMCs. Subset here: CD45RA+ positively selected. The source is a man aged 18 to 30 in good health. Some clones in this sample may be carry-over from other donors' samples.

The V and J genes are TRBV5-6 and TRBJ2-5; TRBD2 aligns across 10 bases. Trimming took 0 bases from V and 4 from J; bases not matched to a gene: 9. There are 17 residues in the CDR3. Germline V CDR1 and CDR2: SGHDT, YYEEEE. CDR3 in amino acids: CASSLVGEAGGRETQYF. The CDR3, as DNA: TGTGCCAGCAGCTTGGTGGGCGAAGCGGGAGGGAGAGAGACCCAGTACTTC.

The chain is built from TRBV5-4 and TRBJ2-5, with 9 bases identical to TRBD2. This CDR3 region has 15 residues. Germline CDR1 and CDR2: SGHNT and YYREEE (reference sequence). V shed 1 base, J shed 5 bases, and the junction held 6 bases outside the gene matches. The CDR3 region is CASSLLREGLETQYF. The CDR3 region has the DNA TGTGCCAGCAGCTTGTTGCGGGAGGGGCTCGAGACCCAGTACTTC.

The J gene is TRBJ2-5, the V gene TRBV7-3, with TRBD1 identical over 11 bases. The length of the CDR3 is 15 residues. Germline trimming cut 5 bases from V and 10 bases from J; bases unmatched to any gene: 12. From germline, CDR1 is SGHTA and CDR2 FQGTGA. CDR3 DNA: TGTGCCAGCAGCCCCGGACAGGGGGCGGAAGGAGGCCAGTACTTC. Its protein product is CASSPGQGAEGGQYF.

The chain employs TRBV12-5 and TRBJ2-7; 11 bases agree with TRBD2. Looked up from germline, CDR1 is LGHNT and CDR2 is FRNRAP. The trim removed 9 bases at V and 1 base at J, leaving 20 bases unmatched. The CDR3 sequence is 19 residues long. The CDR3 sequence is CARGRCLLTSGSESYEQYF. The CDR3 DNA reads as TGTGCTAGGGGACGGTGTCTTCTCACTAGCGGGAGCGAATCCTACGAGCAGTACTTC.

The chain has TRBV14 and TRBJ2-1; TRBD2 agrees at 9 bases. The CDR3 loop spans 17 amino acids. Germline CDR1 reads SGHDN; CDR2 reads FVKESK. The trim removed 2 bases at V and 1 base at J, leaving 6 bases unmatched. The DNA of the CDR3 is TGTGCCAGCAGCCAAAAGGTAGCGGGGGTTTCCTACAATGAGCAGTTCTTC. Amino acid sequence: CASSQKVAGVSYNEQFF.

CDR3 in DNA: TGTGCCAGCAGGCCAGGGTGGACAGATACGCAGTATTTT. Translation: CASRPGWTDTQYF. The chain uses TRBV27 and TRBJ2-3, with TRBD1 as a possible D gene (5 bases). The CDR3 has 13 amino acids. Germline V gene data show CDR1 as MNHEY and CDR2 as SMNVEV (reference sequence). V was cut by 6 bases and J by 3 bases, with 10 bases left in between.